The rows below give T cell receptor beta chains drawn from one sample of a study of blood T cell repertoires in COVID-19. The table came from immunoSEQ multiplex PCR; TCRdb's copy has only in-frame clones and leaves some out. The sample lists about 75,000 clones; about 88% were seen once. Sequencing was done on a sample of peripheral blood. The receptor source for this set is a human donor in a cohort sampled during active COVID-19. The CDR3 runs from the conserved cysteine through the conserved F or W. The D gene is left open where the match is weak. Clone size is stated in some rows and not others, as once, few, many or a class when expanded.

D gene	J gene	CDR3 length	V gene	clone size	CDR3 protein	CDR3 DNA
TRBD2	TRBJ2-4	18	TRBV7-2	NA	CASSPSPELLAVGNIQYF	TGTGCCAGCAGCCCATCACCCGAACTACTAGCGGTAGGAAACATTCAGTACTTC
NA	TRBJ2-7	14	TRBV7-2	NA	CASSSMRVETEQYF	TGTGCCAGCAGCTCGATGAGGGTGGAGACCGAGCAGTACTTC
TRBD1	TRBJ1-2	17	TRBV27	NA	CASSLGTYRGLGYGYTF	TGTGCCAGCAGTTTGGGCACTTACAGGGGTCTAGGCTATGGCTACACCTTC
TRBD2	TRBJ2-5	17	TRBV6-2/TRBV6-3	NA	CASSKTSGGSFGETQYF	TGTGCCAGCAGCAAGACTAGCGGGGGGTCGTTCGGAGAGACCCAGTACTTC
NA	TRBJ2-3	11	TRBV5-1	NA	CASSQQDTQYF	TGCGCCAGCAGCCAACAAGATACGCAGTATTTT
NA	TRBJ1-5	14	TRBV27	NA	CASSFGQTNQPQHF	TGTGCCAGCAGTTTTGGTCAGACTAATCAGCCCCAGCATTTT
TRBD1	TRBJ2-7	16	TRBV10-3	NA	CAISDTGQGSAYEQYF	TGTGCCATCAGTGATACAGGACAGGGTAGCGCCTACGAGCAGTACTTC
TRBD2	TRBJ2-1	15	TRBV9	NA	CASSETSGSDNEQFF	TGTGCCAGCAGTGAAACTAGCGGGAGCGACAATGAGCAGTTCTTC
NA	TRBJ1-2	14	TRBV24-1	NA	CATSGTGTTYGYTF	TGTGCCACCAGTGGCACCGGGACAACCTATGGCTACACCTTC
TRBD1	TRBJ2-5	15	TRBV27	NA	CASSPTTGGGETQYF	TGTGCCAGCAGTCCAACAACAGGGGGCGGAGAGACCCAGTACTTC
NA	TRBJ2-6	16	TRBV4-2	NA	CASSQEAPGRVNVLTF	TGTGCCAGCAGCCAAGAGGCCCCCGGGCGGGTCAACGTCCTGACTTTC
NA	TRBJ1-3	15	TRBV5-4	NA	CASSLDSRKGNTIYF	TGTGCCAGCAGCTTGGACAGCCGTAAGGGAAACACCATATATTTT
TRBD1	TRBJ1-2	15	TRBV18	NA	CATQVISGEGGGYTF	TGTGCCACGCAAGTTATCTCGGGAGAAGGGGGCGGCTACACCTTC
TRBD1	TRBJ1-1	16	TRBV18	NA	CASSPDRGSLNTEAFF	TGTGCCAGCTCCCCCGACAGGGGGAGTCTTAACACTGAAGCTTTCTTT
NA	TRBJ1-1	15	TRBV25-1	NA	CASSDPQEGNTEAFF	TGTGCCAGCAGTGACCCTCAAGAGGGCAACACTGAAGCTTTCTTT
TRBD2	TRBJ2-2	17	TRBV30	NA	CAWSVSSGTSDTGELFF	TGTGCCTGGAGTGTGAGTAGCGGGACCTCGGACACCGGGGAGCTGTTTTTT
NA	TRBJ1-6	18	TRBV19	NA	CASSIILKGHTYNSPLHF	TGTGCCAGTAGTATAATTCTAAAGGGACACACCTATAATTCACCCCTCCACTTT
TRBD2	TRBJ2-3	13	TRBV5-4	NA	CASTSGSEDTQYF	TGTGCCAGCACTAGCGGGAGTGAAGATACGCAGTATTTT
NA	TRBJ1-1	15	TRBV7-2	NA	CASSLYRVPVTEAFF	TGTGCCAGCAGCCTATACCGCGTGCCGGTGACTGAAGCTTTCTTT
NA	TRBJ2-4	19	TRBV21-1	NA	CASSTSDRGSGFAKNIQYF	TGTGCCAGCAGCACCTCGGACAGGGGGAGCGGTTTCGCCAAAAACATTCAGTACTTC
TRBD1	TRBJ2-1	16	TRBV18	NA	CASSPQLAGQVNEQFF	TGTGCCAGCTCACCACAACTTGCCGGACAGGTCAATGAGCAGTTCTTC
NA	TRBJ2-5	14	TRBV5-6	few	CASSYPGDQETQYF	TGTGCCAGCAGTTATCCCGGGGACCAAGAGACCCAGTACTTC
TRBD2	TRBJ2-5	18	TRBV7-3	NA	CASSVNSGGRVGQETQYF	TGTGCCAGCAGCGTAAATAGCGGGGGCCGGGTGGGCCAAGAGACCCAGTACTTC
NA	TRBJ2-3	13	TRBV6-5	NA	CASSQRSTDTQYF	TGTGCCAGCAGCCAACGGTCCACAGATACGCAGTATTTT
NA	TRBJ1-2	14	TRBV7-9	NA	CASSLDLAASGYTF	TGTGCCAGCAGCTTAGATTTAGCTGCTTCTGGCTACACCTTC
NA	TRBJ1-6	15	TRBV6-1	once	CASSELGRLNSPLHF	TGTGCCAGCAGTGAATTAGGCAGACTTAATTCACCCCTCCACTTT
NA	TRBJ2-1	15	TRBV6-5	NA	CASRIDRSSYNEQFF	TGTGCCAGCAGGATAGACAGGAGCTCCTACAATGAGCAGTTCTTC
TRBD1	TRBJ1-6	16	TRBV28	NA	CASSRPGQGRHSPLHF	TGTGCCAGCAGTCGCCCCGGACAGGGGAGACATTCACCCCTCCACTTT
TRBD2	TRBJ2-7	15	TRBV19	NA	CASRKTSGSPYEQYF	TGTGCCAGTAGGAAAACTAGCGGGAGTCCCTACGAGCAGTACTTC
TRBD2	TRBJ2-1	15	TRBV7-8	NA	CASSARLAGYNEQFF	TGTGCCAGCAGCGCTCGACTAGCGGGCTACAATGAGCAGTTCTTC
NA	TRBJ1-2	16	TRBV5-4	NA	CASSSGQGLSPYGYTF	TGTGCCAGCAGTTCAGGCCAGGGTCTGTCCCCCTATGGCTACACCTTC
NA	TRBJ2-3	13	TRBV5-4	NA	CASRRTSTDTQYF	TGTGCCAGCAGGCGTACTAGCACAGATACGCAGTATTTT